This T cell receptor (beta chain) was found in a study of blood T cell repertoires in COVID-19. The table lists this clone with a count of one. Its ends do not fully match the called genes, so a read error is possible. As handled by the study authors: Amplified reference gene primers provided the basis for estimating nucleated cell counts. The data were produced by immunoSEQ multiplex PCR, yet TCRdb's version contains in-frame clones alone and is incomplete. The V and J calls and the clone size are those of that table, but D and trimming were determined from the DNA. The data hold approximately 65,000 clones, with roughly 80% observed a single time. The CDR3 runs to 17 residues. From germline, CDR1 is LGHDT and CDR2 YNNKEL (reference sequence).

Material for sequencing was peripheral blood. This rearrangement joins TRBV3-1 (or the pseudogene TRBV3-2) to TRBJ2-5; 9 bases line up with TRBD2. This receptor was identified in a woman over 75 with active or convalescent COVID-19. This CDR3 reads CARSHGDAGGDQETQYF. In DNA form, the CDR3 reads TGTGCCCGCAGCCACGGAGACGCGGGGGGGGACCAAGAGACCCAGTACTTC.